Shown below are 13 T cell receptor beta chains from a single sample sequenced in a study of blood T cell repertoires in COVID-19. This table comes from immunoSEQ multiplex PCR, and its TCRdb copy is limited to in-frame clones, with some not included. In the table there are fewer than 700,000 clones, about 88% of which are singletons. Sequencing was done on a sample of peripheral blood. Every receptor here comes from a woman in her 50s with COVID-19, enrolled during active disease.

V and J are TRBV9 and TRBJ2-3, with 7 bases fitting TRBD2. Germline CDR1 and CDR2: SGDLS and YYNGEE. V shed 0 bases, J shed 0 bases, and the junction held 4 bases outside the gene matches. The CDR3 totals 16 residues. CDR3 in amino acids: CASSVAGGGSTDTQYF. For the CDR3, the DNA is TGTGCCAGCAGCGTAGCTGGCGGGGGTAGCACAGATACGCAGTATTTT.

The gene calls are TRBV27 and TRBJ2-2, with D unclear. The length of the CDR3 is 16 residues. The ends were cut back, 5 bases at V and 8 bases at J, with 21 bases in the middle. Germline V gene sequence: CDR1 MNHEY, CDR2 SMNVEV (reference sequence). The CDR3 is CASSPLSEKVMGELFF. In DNA, the CDR3 is TGTGCCAGCAGTCCCTTAAGCGAGAAGGTCATGGGGGAGCTGTTTTTT.

V usage is TRBV28 and J usage is TRBJ2-1, with TRBD2 matching over 13 bases. The CDR3 spans 18 residues. After removal of 6 bases from V and 0 bases from J, the junction contained 8 bases not matched to a gene. Germline V gives CDR1 MDHEN, CDR2 SYDVKM. The CDR3 DNA is TGTGCCAGCAGCCCTACTAGCGGGGGGGCCTCCTCCTACAATGAGCAGTTCTTC. It encodes CASSPTSGGASSYNEQFF.

This clone was seen a handful of times. This specimen includes other DNA sequences encoding the same CDR3. The J gene is TRBJ1-1, the V gene TRBV6-5; possibly TRBD1 for D (6 bases). The CDR3 totals 13 residues. CDR1 MNHEY and CDR2 SVGAGI come from the germline V gene. The germline V and J ends were trimmed by 6 bases and 4 bases, with 12 bases remaining between them. CDR3 DNA sequence: TGTGCCAGCAGCCGTCAGGGGAGCACTGAAGCTTTCTTT. It encodes CASSRQGSTEAFF.

Comment on this clone: Different DNA sequences within this sample yield the same CDR3. As DNA, the CDR3 is TGTGCCAGCTCTCCTTCCGGGACAGATCAGCCCCAGCATTTT. It is translated as CASSPSGTDQPQHF. This sequence joins TRBV18 and TRBJ1-5; 7 positions agree with TRBD1. This CDR3 is built from 14 residues. V lost 6 bases and J lost 5; bases outside the gene matches: 7. In germline, CDR1 is KGHSH, CDR2 LQKENI. The variable domain in full, completed from reference TRBV18 and TRBJ1-5, reads NAGVMQNPRHLVRRRGQEARLRCSPMKGHSHVYWYRQLPEEGLKFMVYLQKENIIDESGMPKERFSAEFPKEGPSILRIQQVVRGDSAAYFCASSPSGTDQPQHFGDGTRLSIL.

The J gene is TRBJ2-5, the V gene TRBV3-1 (or the pseudogene TRBV3-2); perhaps TRBD1 as D (8 bases). V was pared by 3 bases and J by 5 bases, with 16 bases between. Germline CDR1 reads LGHDT; CDR2 reads YNNKEL (reference sequence). This CDR3 contains 15 residues. The CDR3 region has the DNA TGTGCCAGCAGCCATGAACAGGGGGGGTGGGAGACCCAGTACTTC. Translated: CASSHEQGGWETQYF.

This chain uses TRBV29-1 with TRBJ2-7; 13 positions match TRBD2. Germline V gives CDR1 SQVTM, CDR2 ANQGSEA. This CDR3 is built from 14 residues. V shed 7 bases and J 4 bases; nucleotides not matched to a gene: 7. The CDR3 here is CSAGGLAGAYEQYF. The CDR3 DNA reads TGCAGCGCCGGAGGACTAGCGGGGGCGTACGAGCAGTACTTC.

The chain links TRBV9 to TRBJ1-6; unclear D gene. Germline V gene sequence: CDR1 SGDLS, CDR2 YYNGEE. The CDR3 is 15 amino acids. Trimming left V 0 bases short and J 0 bases short, with 4 bases between. This CDR3 reads CASSVELSYNSPLHF. The CDR3 bases are TGTGCCAGCAGCGTAGAGCTCTCCTATAATTCACCCCTCCACTTT.

This chain links TRBV28 with TRBJ1-1, with D possibly TRBD1 on 5 matching bases. Germline CDR1 and CDR2: MDHEN and SYDVKM. Trimming removed 2 bases at V and 3 bases at J, with 10 bases between. The CDR3 loop spans 14 amino acids. CDR3 amino acids: CASSLGRGDTEAFF. CDR3 in DNA: TGTGCCAGCAGTTTAGGGAGGGGCGACACTGAAGCTTTCTTT.

This chain links TRBV3-1 (or the pseudogene TRBV3-2) with TRBJ1-5; D gene ambiguous. The germline V and J ends were trimmed by 2 bases and 3 bases, with 5 bases remaining between them. CDR1 is LGHDT and CDR2 is YNNKEL in the germline V gene (reference sequence). CDR3 size: 13 residues. The chain's CDR3 is CASSQTVNQPQHF. The CDR3 nucleotides are TGTGCCAGCAGCCAAACAGTCAATCAGCCCCAGCATTTT.

The V call is TRBV28, the J call TRBJ1-1; unclear D gene. Germline values: CDR1 MDHEN, CDR2 SYDVKM. The V and J ends lost 2 bases and 6 bases respectively, with 10 bases between them. CDR3 size: 13 residues. CDR3 sequence: CASSLGWRPEAFF. DNA for the CDR3: TGTGCCAGCAGTTTAGGCTGGCGGCCTGAAGCTTTCTTT. The full variable domain, rest sourced from reference TRBV28 and TRBJ1-1, is DVKVTQSSRYLVKRTGEKVFLECVQDMDHENMFWYRQDPGLGLRLIYFSYDVKMKEKGDIPEGYSVSREKKERFSLILESASTNQTSMYLCASSLGWRPEAFFGQGTRLTVV.

The rearrangement joins TRBV3-1 (or the pseudogene TRBV3-2) to TRBJ2-6; 8 bases match TRBD1. V shed 4 bases and J 3 bases; nucleotides not matched to a gene: 8. The germline gives CDR1 LGHDT, CDR2 YNNKEL (reference sequence). The CDR3 consists of 17 residues. DNA of the CDR3: TGTGCCAGCAGCCGACGGGCAGGGGGCGGTGGGGCCAACGTCCTGACTTTC. Encoded protein: CASSRRAGGGGANVLTF.

V gene TRBV6-4 combines with J gene TRBJ1-2; D gene ambiguous. The CDR3 has 15 amino acids. Germline V gene data show CDR1 as MRHNA and CDR2 as SNTAGT. V lost 4 bases and J lost 5, with 17 bases in between. The CDR3 nucleotides read TGTGCCAGCAGTGTCCAACCCGGGGTGGGTTATGGCTACACCTTC. It specifies CASSVQPGVGYGYTF.